The clone carrying this T cell receptor (beta chain) was observed many times. The CDR3 contains 14 residues. Germline lookup yields CDR1 MNHEY and CDR2 SVGAGI. The V end lost 6 bases, the J end lost 6 bases, and 14 bases lay between the germline ends. The data originate from a study of T cells after yellow fever vaccination. TCRdb reprocessed the 5' RACE reads with MiXCR, giving one entry per CDR3 protein. Among about 160,000 distinct CDR3 sequences listed, 6% to 7.5% were seen once. This TCR came from a young man who received the YFV17D yellow fever vaccine. The chain links TRBV6-5 to TRBJ2-2; D unresolved. The starting material was CD4+ T cells sorted from PBMCs, obtained 4 to 6 days after the first yellow fever vaccination. The DNA of the CDR3 is TGTGCCAGCAGATTTCTCATTGGGGCCGGGGAGCTGTTTTTT. As protein: CASRFLIGAGELFF.